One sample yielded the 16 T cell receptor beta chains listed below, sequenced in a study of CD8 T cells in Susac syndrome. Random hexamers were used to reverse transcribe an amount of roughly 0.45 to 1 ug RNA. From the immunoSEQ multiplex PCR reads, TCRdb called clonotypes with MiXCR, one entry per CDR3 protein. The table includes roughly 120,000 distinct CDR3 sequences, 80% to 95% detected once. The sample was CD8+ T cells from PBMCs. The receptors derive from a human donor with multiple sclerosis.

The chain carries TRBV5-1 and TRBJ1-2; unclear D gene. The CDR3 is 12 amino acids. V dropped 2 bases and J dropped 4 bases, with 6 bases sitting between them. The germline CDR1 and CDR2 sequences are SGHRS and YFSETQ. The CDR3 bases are TGCGCCAGCAGCTTAACAGCCTATGGCTACACCTTC. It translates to CASSLTAYGYTF.

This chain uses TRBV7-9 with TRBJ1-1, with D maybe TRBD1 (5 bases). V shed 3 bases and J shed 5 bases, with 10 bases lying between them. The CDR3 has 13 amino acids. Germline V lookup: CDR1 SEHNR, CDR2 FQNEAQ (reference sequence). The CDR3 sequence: CASSFGTPTEAFF. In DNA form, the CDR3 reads TGTGCCAGCAGCTTCGGGACCCCGACTGAAGCTTTCTTT. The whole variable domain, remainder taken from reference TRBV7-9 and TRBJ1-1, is DTGVSQNPRHKITKRGQNVTFRCDPISEHNRLYWYRQTLGQGPEFLTYFQNEAQLEKSRLLSDRFSAERPKGSFSTLEIQRTEQGDSAMYLCASSFGTPTEAFFGQGTRLTVV.

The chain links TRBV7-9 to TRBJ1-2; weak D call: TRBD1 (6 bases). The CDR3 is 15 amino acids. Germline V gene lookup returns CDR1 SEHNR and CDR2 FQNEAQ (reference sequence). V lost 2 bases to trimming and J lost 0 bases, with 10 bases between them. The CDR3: CASSLRQDANYGYTF. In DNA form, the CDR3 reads TGTGCCAGCAGCTTACGACAGGACGCTAACTATGGCTACACCTTC.

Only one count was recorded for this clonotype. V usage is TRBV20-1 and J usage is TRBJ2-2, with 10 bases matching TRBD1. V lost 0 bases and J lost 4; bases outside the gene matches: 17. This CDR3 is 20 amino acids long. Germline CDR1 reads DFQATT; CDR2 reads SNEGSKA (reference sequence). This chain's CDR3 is CSARDSTPGQGRVGTGELFF. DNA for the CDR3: TGCAGTGCTAGAGATAGTACGCCGGGACAGGGGAGAGTAGGCACCGGGGAGCTGTTTTTT.

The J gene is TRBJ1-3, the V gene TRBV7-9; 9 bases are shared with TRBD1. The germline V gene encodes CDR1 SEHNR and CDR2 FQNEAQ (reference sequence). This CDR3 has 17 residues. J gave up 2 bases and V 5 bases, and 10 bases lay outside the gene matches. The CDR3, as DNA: TGTGCCAGCAGCCCATCTTACCGGACAGGGGCTGGAAACACCATATATTTT. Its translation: CASSPSYRTGAGNTIYF.

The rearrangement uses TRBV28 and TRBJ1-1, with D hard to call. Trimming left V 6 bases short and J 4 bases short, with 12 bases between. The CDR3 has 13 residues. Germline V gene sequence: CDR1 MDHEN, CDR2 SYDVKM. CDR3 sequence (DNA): TGTGCCAGCAGACCGGGGAGTCCCACTGAAGCTTTCTTT. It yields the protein CASRPGSPTEAFF.

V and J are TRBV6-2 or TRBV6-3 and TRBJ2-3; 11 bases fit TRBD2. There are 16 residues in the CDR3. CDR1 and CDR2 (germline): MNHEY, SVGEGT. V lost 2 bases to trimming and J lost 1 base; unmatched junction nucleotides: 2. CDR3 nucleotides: TGTGCCAGCAGTTACCCGACTAGCGGGGGCACAGATACGCAGTATTTT. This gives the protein CASSYPTSGGTDTQYF.

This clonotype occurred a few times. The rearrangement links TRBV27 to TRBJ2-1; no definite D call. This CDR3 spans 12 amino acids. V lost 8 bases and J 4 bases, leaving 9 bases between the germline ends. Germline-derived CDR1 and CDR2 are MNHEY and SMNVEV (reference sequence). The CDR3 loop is CASGLLYNEQFF. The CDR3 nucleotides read TGTGCCAGCGGCCTGCTTTACAATGAGCAGTTCTTC.

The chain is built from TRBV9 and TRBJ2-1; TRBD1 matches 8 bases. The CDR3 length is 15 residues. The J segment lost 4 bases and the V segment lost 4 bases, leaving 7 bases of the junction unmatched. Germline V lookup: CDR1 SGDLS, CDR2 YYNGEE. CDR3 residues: CASSPGGGVYNEQFF. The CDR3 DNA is TGTGCCAGCAGCCCAGGGGGCGGGGTTTACAATGAGCAGTTCTTC.

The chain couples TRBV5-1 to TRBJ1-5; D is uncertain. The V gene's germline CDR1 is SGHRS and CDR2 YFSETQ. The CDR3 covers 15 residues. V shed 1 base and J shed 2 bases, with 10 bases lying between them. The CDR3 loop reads CASSLQGYGNQPQHF. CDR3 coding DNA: TGCGCCAGCAGCTTGCAAGGGTATGGCAATCAGCCCCAGCATTTT.

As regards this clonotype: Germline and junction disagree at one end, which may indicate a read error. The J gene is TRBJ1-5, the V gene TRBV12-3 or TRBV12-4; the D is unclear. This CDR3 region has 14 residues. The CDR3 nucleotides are TGTGCCAGCGGTTTGCTGGTTCTTGATCAGCCCCAGCATTTT. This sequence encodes CASGLLVLDQPQHF.

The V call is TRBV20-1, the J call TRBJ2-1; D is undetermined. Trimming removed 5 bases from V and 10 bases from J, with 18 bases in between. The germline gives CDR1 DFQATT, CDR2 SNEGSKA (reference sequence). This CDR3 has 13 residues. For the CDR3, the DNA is TGCAGTGCTCAAACGGACGCAGCAAGGGAGCAGTTCTTC. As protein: CSAQTDAAREQFF.

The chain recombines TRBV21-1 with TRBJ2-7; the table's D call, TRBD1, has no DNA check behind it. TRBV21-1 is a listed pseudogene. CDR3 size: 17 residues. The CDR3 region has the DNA TGTGCCAGCAGCAAAGGACCCCCCGCAGGGGGGAACTACGAGCAGTACGTC. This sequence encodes CASSKGPPAGGNYEQYV.

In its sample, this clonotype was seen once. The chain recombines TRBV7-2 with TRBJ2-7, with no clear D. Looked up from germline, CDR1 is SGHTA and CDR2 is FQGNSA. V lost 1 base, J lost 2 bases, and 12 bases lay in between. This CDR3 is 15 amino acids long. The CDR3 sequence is CASSLEADRPYEQYF. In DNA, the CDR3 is TGTGCCAGCAGCTTAGAGGCCGATAGGCCCTACGAGCAGTACTTC.

CDR3 in amino acids: CASRDGYEQYF. DNA of the CDR3: TGTGCCAGCCGGGACGGTTACGAGCAGTACTTC. The chain combines TRBV6-1 with TRBJ2-7, with D possibly being TRBD1 or TRBD2 (5 bases each). V dropped 8 bases and J dropped 4 bases, with 9 bases sitting between them. The CDR3 is 11 residues long. Germline CDR1 MNHNS, CDR2 SASEGT.

The CDR3 bases are TGCGCCAGCAGCGGGCCACCCGGAAACACCATATATTTT. Protein: CASSGPPGNTIYF. This chain connects TRBV5-1 to TRBJ1-3; D remains unclear. The CDR3 totals 13 residues. The V and J ends lost 4 bases and 4 bases respectively, with 9 bases between them. Germline V gene data show CDR1 as SGHRS and CDR2 as YFSETQ.